A single count supports the clone carrying this TCR beta chain. Its antigen is currently unknown. Here immunoSEQ multiplex PCR was the method, and the copy in TCRdb shows in-frame clones only, minus some. The data contain about 73,000 clones, about nine tenths of them singletons. V shed 2 bases and J 5 bases; nucleotides not matched to a gene: 12. The CDR3 sequence is 17 residues long. The germline CDR1 and CDR2 sequences are SGHVS and FNYEAQ. Chemo-refractory metastatic non-small-cell lung cancer patients were treated with focal radiation plus CTLA-4 blockade with ipilimumab. This entry comes from a study of radiotherapy plus CTLA-4 blockade in lung cancer. Study context: Objective responses arose in about 17% of patients, and 25% to 35% experienced disease control. Study-level points and caveats: There was expansion of tumor-derived TCR clones in blood after radiotherapy plus ipilimumab. Increased serum interferon-beta after radiation also reportedly predicted response strongly.

The origin of this receptor is a human donor with non-small cell lung cancer that progressed on radiotherapy plus ipilimumab. Sequenced material: peripheral blood, taken from a patient treated with radiotherapy plus ipilimumab. The chain has TRBV7-6 and TRBJ2-3; 8 nucleotides line up with TRBD2. The CDR3: CASSLSGRTSRVDTQYF. The CDR3 DNA sequence: TGTGCCAGCAGCTTAAGCGGCAGGACTAGCCGGGTAGATACGCAGTATTTT.